This TCR beta chain stems from a study of blood T cells in healthy people across ages. Study-level findings and limits: Calculation of diversity from one million T cells yielded estimates considered to be underestimates.

Alongside a J-beta primer mix, a sample-barcoded 5' primer served in a second PCR lasting roughly 6 to 12 cycles. Every cDNA molecule bore a tag from a template-switch adaptor containing 12 random nucleotides. TCRdb processed the 5' RACE reads anew with MiXCR; each CDR3 protein has one entry. The data contain about 800,000 distinct CDR3 sequences, around 50% of them singletons. The CDR3 consists of 13 residues. Only a few counts were recorded for this clonotype. Its antigen is as yet unknown. The receptor was isolated from an elderly man in good health. This rearrangement joins TRBV12-3 or TRBV12-4 to TRBJ2-7; perhaps D is TRBD1 or TRBD2 (7 bases each). The DNA end favors TRBJ2-5, so the J call may be wrong. The sequenced sample was blood. CDR3 in amino acids: CASSSGGGETQYF. CDR3 DNA: TGTGCCAGCAGTTCAGGGGGAGGGGAGACCCAGTACTTC.